This record covers a single TCR beta chain. V lost 4 bases and J lost 8, with 21 bases in between. CDR3 length equals 16 residues. Germline assignment: CDR1 LGHDT and CDR2 YNNKEL (reference sequence). This record belongs to a study of early T cells in non-severe SARS-CoV-2 infection. TCRdb called the 5' RACE reads again in MiXCR, with one record for every CDR3 protein. The sample yields over 9,000 distinct CDR3 sequences, around 4.8% seen once. The TCR sequence derives from an adult who was a healthcare worker with PCR-confirmed SARS-CoV-2 infection or an uninfected control (not recorded which). The chain links TRBV3-1 to TRBJ2-1; tentative D call: TRBD1 (6 bases). Material: whole blood. CDR3 sequence reads: CASSRSPHRAGDEQFF. As DNA, the CDR3 is TGTGCCAGCAGCCGGTCCCCCCACAGGGCGGGCGATGAGCAGTTCTTC.